This T cell receptor beta chain was captured in a study of cytomegalovirus exposure and HLA in healthy donors (dated by TCRdb to about 2017). Some background on the complete study: A later analysis indicated that the roughly 120 validation repertoires were generated on the platform also employed for the 650 to 850 repertoires of the first cohort. To predict cytomegalovirus infection status, the study brought together high-throughput TCR immunosequencing, statistical association of individual TCRs with disease status, and machine learning. The study was designed to test whether signatures of past pathogen exposure could be identified by cataloging public T cell receptors. A separate validation cohort of more than 100 different subjects was used in addition to the approximately 700-subject first cohort.

Reading the germline V gene gives CDR1 SGHDT and CDR2 YYEEEE. The CDR3 holds 13 amino acids from the cysteine to the phenylalanine. Of the read, only the CDR3 DNA is kept; its 39 bases are in frame from base 1. V is shortened by 1 base, J by 5 bases, and the region joining them spans 7 bases. On this clone: Its antigen is currently not known. Within one base of it there is no much larger clone, and no base qualities were kept.

Donors formed part of the validation cohort, which comprised 120 subjects and was distinct from the first cohort of over 500 subjects. The library was obtained by the immunoSEQ multiplex PCR assay. The original methods were these. To diagnose cytomegalovirus status from the catalog of TCR beta chain sequences, a statistical classification framework was built. Drawn from immuneACCESS, this table holds only the in-frame rearrangements with V and J called that TCRdb kept. Clones are partly lost; checked studies trace under half to an unresolved V gene and leave the rest unexplained. V, J and clone size reflect that table, while D and trimming were determined from the DNA. The sample table records 150,000 to 200,000 clones; roughly 86% of these occur just once. The top ten hold 4% to 4.5% of the sample. The research as a whole found: In vitro tests confirmed that a few of the cytomegalovirus-associated TCR beta chains recognize cytomegalovirus antigens. The classifier was reported to diagnose cytomegalovirus status with high specificity and sensitivity in both the original and validation cohorts. A total of about 150 TCR beta chains were listed by the study as associated with cytomegalovirus. Across donors, most TCR sequences were observed very rarely, whereas some public TCRs were present in many individuals. Subsequent analysis determined that TCRs grouped into clusters in the first cohort also showed a tendency toward co-occurrence across the 90 to 150 validation repertoires, and approximately 94% of cluster scores exceeded 0. The validation cohort had no HLA typing available for a later analysis, so co-occurrence within that cohort was assessed over all 120 or so repertoires. The authors suggested that the approach could potentially be extended to other disease states and immunological phenotypes.

Sequenced sample: PBMCs. The sequence was obtained from a man aged 18 to 30 in good health and CMV-seropositive. The V and J genes are TRBV5-6 and TRBJ2-4; there is no confident call for the D gene. The DNA reads as follows: TGTGCCAGCAGCTTGTCCCTAGAAAACATTCAGTACTTC. This is translated as CASSLSLENIQYF. Outside the CDR3, residues come from the reference TRBV5-6 and TRBJ2-4 proteins, so the full variable domain is: DAGVTQSPTHLIKTRGQQVTLRCSPKSGHDTVSWYQQALGQGPQFIFQYYEEEERQRGNFPDRFSGHQFPNYSSELNVNALLLGDSALYLCASSLSLENIQYFGAGTRLSVL.